The sample holds many counts of the clone carrying this TCR beta chain. Its specificity is not known. This sample was included in a study of T cell repertoires in cytomegalovirus infection. On the study more broadly: Both a matching HLA type and CMV infection were indicated by public TCR beta signatures. Regarding the study as a whole: The ex vivo response was dominated by HLA-C-restricted CMV-specific TCR beta clonotypes. Public TCR beta family frequency separated CMV-and-HLA carriers, including in an independent cohort.

Germline V gene sequence: CDR1 SNHLY, CDR2 FYNNEI. The V segment lost 8 bases and the J segment 6 bases; nucleotides outside the gene matches: 5. CDR3 length: 14 residues. Via MiXCR, TCRdb re-called the reads, giving one row per CDR3 protein. The sample comprises some 400,000 distinct CDR3 sequences, around 18% of which are singletons, and roughly 8.7% rests with the top ten. The receptor was isolated from a human donor in good health (CMV status not recorded). Some clones in this sample may be carry-over from other donors' samples. The chain is built from TRBV2 and TRBJ2-1, with TRBD2 identical over 12 bases. Sequenced sample: PBMCs. The CDR3 nucleotides read TGTGCCAGCCACTGGACTAGCGGGACCAATGAGCAGTTCTTC. Its translation: CASHWTSGTNEQFF. The full variable domain, in which reference TRBV2 and TRBJ2-1 provide the parts outside the CDR3, is EPEVTQTPSHQVTQMGQEVILRCVPISNHLYFYWYRQILGQKVEFLVSFYNNEISEKSEIFDDQFSVERPDGSNFTLKIRSTKLEDSAMYFCASHWTSGTNEQFFGPGTRLTVL.